This entry concerns a single T cell receptor beta chain. Its antigen is unknown. These data are taken from a study of cytomegalovirus exposure and HLA in healthy donors. The PCR made use of 60 Vbeta and 13 Jbeta primers. Libraries were prepared by immunoSEQ multiplex PCR; TCRdb keeps only in-frame clonotypes and omits some of them. The profile shows 150,000 or so clones, 70% to 85% of them singletons. Findings and caveats of the study: HLA restriction was apparent for most CMV-associated TCR beta chains in a later analysis. Versus the approximately 720-donor mean, an Asian-associated ancestry cluster reportedly showed fewer N-insertions in a later analysis.

The CDR3 runs 16 residues. The V and J ends lost 8 bases and 4 bases, in that order; junction bases with no gene match: 14. The sample comprised PBMCs. The chain recombines TRBV23-1 with TRBJ1-5, with 7 bases fitting TRBD1. TRBV23-1 is known as an ORF, though its function is uncertain. This clonotype was sampled from a man aged 50 or older in good health and CMV-seropositive. The CDR3 here is CASVCRDTGVNQPQHF. In DNA, the CDR3 is TGCGCCAGCGTTTGTCGCGATACAGGGGTTAATCAGCCCCAGCATTTT.